A selection of T cell receptor beta chains follows, all from one sample in a study of cytomegalovirus exposure and HLA in healthy donors. Clones were sequenced by immunoSEQ multiplex PCR, and TCRdb holds only the in-frame ones, with some missing. The sample lists roughly 150,000 clones, 80% occurring once. The sequenced sample was PBMCs. The receptors originated from a man in his late teens or twenties in good health and CMV-seropositive. CDR3s include the opening cysteine and the closing phenylalanine or tryptophan. The order of the fields is D gene, clone size, J gene, V gene, CDR3 DNA, CDR3 protein. The D gene is left open where the match is weak. For some rows the clone size is stated as once, few or many, or as a class when expanded; others skip it.

TRBD2 | few | TRBJ2-7 | TRBV2 | TGTGCCAGCATCGGGGGGAAATACGAGCAGTACTTC | CASIGGKYEQYF
. | few | TRBJ2-7 | TRBV18 | TGTGCCAGCTCACCAGAGGGGACTGACTACGAGCAGTACTTC | CASSPEGTDYEQYF
TRBD1 | . | TRBJ2-5 | TRBV7-9 | TGTGCCAGCAGCTTAGTCCGACAGGGGGCAAGTCAAGAGACCCAGTACTTC | CASSLVRQGASQETQYF
. | . | TRBJ1-1 | TRBV6-6 | TGTGCCAGCAGTTACTCGAGTGAGGGGGCTGAAGCTTTCTTT | CASSYSSEGAEAFF
. | . | TRBJ2-3 | TRBV28 | TGTGCCAGCAGTTTAGGGGCAGCCAGCACAGATACGCAGTATTTT | CASSLGAASTDTQYF
. | . | TRBJ1-1 | TRBV9 | TGTGCCAGCAGCGTAGCTCCACAGTTGAGTGAAGCTTTCTTT | CASSVAPQLSEAFF
TRBD1 | . | TRBJ1-2 | TRBV19 | TGTGCCAGTAGTCACCGACAGGGGAGGATTAACTATGGCTACACCTTC | CASSHRQGRINYGYTF
. | . | TRBJ1-4 | TRBV28 | TGTGCCAGCAGTTTTAGGTTGCCTAGCCTTAATGAAAAACTGTTTTTT | CASSFRLPSLNEKLFF
. | . | TRBJ2-1 | TRBV9 | TGTGCCAGCAGCGTAGGAGGTGAGCAGTTCTTC | CASSVGGEQFF
. | once | TRBJ2-7 | TRBV7-9 | TGTGCCAGCAGCTTAACATATGGGGGGGCGTCGTACGAGCAGTACTTC | CASSLTYGGASYEQYF
. | . | TRBJ1-1 | TRBV18 | TGTGCCAGCTCACTCGGACAGAATGTGAACACTGAAGCTTTCTTT | CASSLGQNVNTEAFF
TRBD1 | once | TRBJ1-1 | TRBV27 | TGTGCCAGCAGTGGGACAGGGGAGAACACTGAAGCTTTCTTT | CASSGTGENTEAFF
. | . | TRBJ1-5 | TRBV6-6 | TGTGCCAGCAGGGAGGAAGGCAATCAGCCCCAGCATTTT | CASREEGNQPQHF
. | . | TRBJ2-1 | TRBV7-7 | TGTGCTAGCAGCTTCTCGTCCCGCGATGAGCAGTTCTTC | CASSFSSRDEQFF
. | . | TRBJ1-2 | TRBV2 | TGTGCCACCCGAGGGAGCCTGTATGGCTACACCTTC | CATRGSLYGYTF
. | . | TRBJ1-1 | TRBV5-1 | TGCGCCAGCAGCTTGGGCGGGGACTACACTGAAGCTTTCTTT | CASSLGGDYTEAFF
. | . | TRBJ2-3 | TRBV7-2 | TGTGCCAGCAGTCCTAGGACAAGTACCACAGATACGCAGTATTTT | CASSPRTSTTDTQYF
. | . | TRBJ2-7 | TRBV5-6 | TGTGCCAGCAGCTTGAACAACTACGAGCAGTACTTC | CASSLNNYEQYF
. | . | TRBJ1-1 | TRBV11-2 | TGTGCCAGCAGCGTTACAAGTAACACTGAAGCTTTCTTT | CASSVTSNTEAFF
. | . | TRBJ1-1 | TRBV19 | TGTGCCAGTAGGGCGGCTCCCGGAGCTTTCTTT | CASRAAPGAFF
TRBD1 | . | TRBJ1-1 | TRBV11-2 | TGTGCCAGCAGCCTAGGGGACAGGGGGAACACTGAAGCTTTCTTT | CASSLGDRGNTEAFF
TRBD1 | . | TRBJ2-1 | TRBV28 | TGTGCCAGCAGTCCCCGACAGGGGGCGCAACTTGAGCAGTTCTTC | CASSPRQGAQLEQFF
. | . | TRBJ1-5 | TRBV5-1 | TGCGCCAGCAGCTGGACAGCGGATCAGCCCCAGCATTTT | CASSWTADQPQHF
TRBD2 | . | TRBJ2-7 | TRBV9 | TGTGCCAGCAGCGCCGGGGGGAGCTTATCCTACGAGCAGTACTTC | CASSAGGSLSYEQYF
. | . | TRBJ1-2 | TRBV7-2 | TGTGCCAGCAGCTTAGACCGGGGGTTCTATGGCTACACCTTC | CASSLDRGFYGYTF
. | . | TRBJ1-2 | TRBV5-4 | TGTGCCAGCAGCAAGGGACGTTCGGAGGGTGGCTACACCTTC | CASSKGRSEGGYTF
. | few | TRBJ2-3 | TRBV6-4 | TGTGCCAGCAGTGGCAGGGCAGGGGATACGCAGTATTTT | CASSGRAGDTQYF
TRBD1 | once | TRBJ1-4 | TRBV15 | TGTGCCACCCGGGACAGGGGGCGAGGAAAACTGTTTTTT | CATRDRGRGKLFF
TRBD2 | . | TRBJ2-1 | TRBV7-9 | TGTGCCAGCAGCCCCCCGCCCGGACTAGCGGGAGTCCTTGAGCAGTTCTTC | CASSPPPGLAGVLEQFF
TRBD1 | . | TRBJ2-3 | TRBV15 | TGTGCCACCAGCAGAGATCGACAGGGATACACAGATACGCAGTATTTT | CATSRDRQGYTDTQYF
. | . | TRBJ2-3 | TRBV6-6 | TGTGCCAGCAGTTCCGGTGGCACAGATACGCAGTATTTT | CASSSGGTDTQYF
TRBD1 | . | TRBJ1-1 | TRBV5-1 | TGCGCCAGCAGCACTCAACCGGGACAGGGTTGGACTGAAGCTTTCTTT | CASSTQPGQGWTEAFF
TRBD2 | . | TRBJ2-3 | TRBV10-2 | TGCGCCAGCACCTTTAGCGGGGCTAGCACAGATACGCAGTATTTT | CASTFSGASTDTQYF
TRBD2 | . | TRBJ2-1 | TRBV15 | TGTGCCACCACTAGCGGGGGGGCCTACAATGAGCAGTTCTTC | CATTSGGAYNEQFF
. | . | TRBJ2-7 | TRBV7-2 | TGTGCCAGCAGCTTAAGCCTCGGCGGAGCCTACGAGCAGTACTTC | CASSLSLGGAYEQYF
TRBD1 | few | TRBJ2-7 | TRBV5-1 | TGCGCCAGCAGCTTATCCGGGACAGGGGGCTCCTACGAGCAGTACTTC | CASSLSGTGGSYEQYF
. | . | TRBJ2-2 | TRBV19 | TGTGCCAGTAGTACGCTTGACAGCAGGAACACCGGGGAGCTGTTTTTT | CASSTLDSRNTGELFF
. | . | TRBJ1-1 | TRBV29-1 | TGCAGCGTCGGGCGGGCAGGAAGTACTCCTTTCTTT | CSVGRAGSTPFF
. | . | TRBJ1-2 | TRBV7-9 | TGTGCCAGCAGCTTAGAAGGCGGGAACTATGGCTACACCTTC | CASSLEGGNYGYTF
. | few | TRBJ2-2 | TRBV11-2 | TGTGCCAGCAGCTTGTACAGGGCGTCCGGGGAGCTGTTTTTT | CASSLYRASGELFF
. | once | TRBJ2-2 | TRBV5-6 | TGTGCCAGCAGCTTGCTGCGGTATACCGGGGAGCTGTTTTTT | CASSLLRYTGELFF
. | . | TRBJ2-3 | TRBV11-2 | TGTGCCAGCAGCTTAGATCAGTCAGATACGCAGTATTTT | CASSLDQSDTQYF
TRBD2 | . | TRBJ2-5 | TRBV5-1 | TGCGCCAGCAGCCCAGACCTGGGAGGGGAGACCCAGTACTTC | CASSPDLGGETQYF
. | . | TRBJ1-1 | TRBV15 | TGTGCCACCAGCCGGGGCAGGGACACTGAAACTTTCTTT | CATSRGRDTETFF
TRBD2 | once | TRBJ2-7 | TRBV6-5 | TGTGCCACCGGGACTACAGGCTACGAGCAGTACTTC | CATGTTGYEQYF
. | . | TRBJ1-5 | TRBV30 | TGTGCCTGGAGTGAAAAGGGGTTTCAGCCCCAGCATTTT | CAWSEKGFQPQHF
. | . | TRBJ2-3 | TRBV7-9 | TGTGCCAGCAGCTTAGAAGGAGGGAACACAGATACGCAGTATTTT | CASSLEGGNTDTQYF
TRBD2 | once | TRBJ2-1 | TRBV6-5 | TGTGCCAGCACCGCAAGTGGGGGGGCCTACAATGAGCAGTTCTTC | CASTASGGAYNEQFF
. | . | TRBJ1-1 | TRBV5-1 | TGCGCCAGCAGCGGCGGATCTAACACTGAAGCTTTCTTT | CASSGGSNTEAFF
. | . | TRBJ1-3 | TRBV6-5 | TGTGCCAGCAGTTACGGGCAGGGCCCACTCTTCACCATATATTTT | CASSYGQGPLFTIYF
TRBD1 | few | TRBJ2-3 | TRBV11-2 | TGTGCCAGCAGCTTCACAGGGGGCGCAGATACGCAGTATTTT | CASSFTGGADTQYF
. | once | TRBJ2-1 | TRBV2 | TGTGCCAGGAAAGCTATCCAGGAATTTGAGCAGTTCTTC | CARKAIQEFEQFF
. | . | TRBJ1-5 | TRBV28 | TGTGCCAGCAGAGGTGACAGGCAGCCCCAGCATTTT | CASRGDRQPQHF
. | few | TRBJ2-6 | TRBV7-2 | TGTGCCAGCAGCCCAGGCACAGGATCGGTTGGGGCCAACGTCCTGACTTTC | CASSPGTGSVGANVLTF
. | once | TRBJ2-2 | TRBV7-5 | TGTGTCAGAAGCTTACACCGTAGTGGGGGGGCAAGGTGGACCGGGGAGCTGTTTTTT | CVRSLHRSGGARWTGELFF
. | . | TRBJ2-7 | TRBV5-8 | TGTGCCAGCAGTTTCGGGACATTGGACGAGCAGTACTTC | CASSFGTLDEQYF
TRBD1 | . | TRBJ2-7 | TRBV6-5 | TGTGCCAGCAGCGACAGGGTCAGTGAGCAGTACTTC | CASSDRVSEQYF